Listed here is a single TCR beta chain. This clone occurred once. Its antigen target is currently unknown. Base qualities are not at hand, and no much larger clone is one base apart. This sample was included in a study of blood T cell repertoires in COVID-19 (dated by TCRdb to 2018 to 2021). Context from the whole study: Collaborator samples came from the United States, Italy and Spain and covered acute and convalescent phases of COVID-19. Nearly every sample came with metadata listing a de-identified subject ID, COVID-19 status, age in years and sex. Where available, HLA class I and class II types were taken from metadata supplied by the sample provider and were not determined by assay-based typing. The prospective study material was composed of cDNA or gDNA derived from T cells, B-cell-depleted T cells, or PBMCs. Deeply sampled blood TCRbeta repertoires from subjects exposed to, actively infected with, or recovered from COVID-19 were included in the dataset. The repertoires were made available in a free public database intended to serve as a resource for research on the immune response to SARS-CoV-2. Samples were obtained from the ongoing ImmuneRACE study (first 160 participants) and from 950 to 1,500 subjects provided by 6 global collaborators.

Sequences KGHSH (CDR1) and LQKENI (CDR2) are obtained from the germline V gene. Measured from the cysteine to the phenylalanine, the CDR3 is 13 residues long. Only the CDR3 DNA stays, 39 bases, in frame from base 1. V and J lose 6 bases and 1 base, and a span of 9 bases separates them. Enrolling through a virtual design, the prospective study's participants ranged in age from roughly 18 to 100 years and lived across some 22 United States geographic areas. In the prospective study, cohorts were assigned on the basis of participant-reported clinical history obtained from a screening survey and a study questionnaire. Mobile phlebotomists in the prospective study collected whole blood, serum and a nasopharyngeal or oropharyngeal swab from every participant. Additional blood draws and questionnaires over an approximately two-month period could optionally be provided by prospective study participants. Prospective study blood samples were shipped either frozen or at room temperature before DNA extraction.

TCRbeta CDR3 regions were amplified from genomic DNA by means of the immunoSEQ Assay, a bias-controlled multiplex PCR. The paper's data handling went like this. Nucleated cell counts per sample were estimated from amplification of reference gene primers within the assay. Sequence reads were collapsed and filtered to measure the absolute abundance of every unique TCRbeta CDR3 rearrangement. For each sample, productive Simpson clonality was calculated by taking the square root of Simpson's diversity index across productive rearrangements. Imported from immuneACCESS, the table was reduced by TCRdb to in-frame sequences with V and J called. These copies leave out some clones; in studies compared against another copy, an unresolved V gene accounts for under half, and the cause of the remainder is not known. Clone size and the V and J calls come from that table; the DNA yielded D and trimming. The sample table lists some 410,000 clones, roughly 88% of them with a count of one. Approximately 1% of the sample comes from the top ten.

Beyond this particular receptor, the publication reports: Clinical and demographic metadata were provided uncurated, with the amount varying by source and participant.

The receptor chain draws on TRBV18 and TRBJ1-1; D gene: possibly TRBD1, on 5 matching bases. The sequence was obtained from a woman aged 30 to 39 with acute COVID-19. The sample taken for sequencing was PBMCs or T cells enriched from blood (not recorded which). In nucleotides, the sequence is TGTGCCAGCTCGACGGGGGAGAACACTGAAGCTTTCTTT. The resulting protein is CASSTGENTEAFF.